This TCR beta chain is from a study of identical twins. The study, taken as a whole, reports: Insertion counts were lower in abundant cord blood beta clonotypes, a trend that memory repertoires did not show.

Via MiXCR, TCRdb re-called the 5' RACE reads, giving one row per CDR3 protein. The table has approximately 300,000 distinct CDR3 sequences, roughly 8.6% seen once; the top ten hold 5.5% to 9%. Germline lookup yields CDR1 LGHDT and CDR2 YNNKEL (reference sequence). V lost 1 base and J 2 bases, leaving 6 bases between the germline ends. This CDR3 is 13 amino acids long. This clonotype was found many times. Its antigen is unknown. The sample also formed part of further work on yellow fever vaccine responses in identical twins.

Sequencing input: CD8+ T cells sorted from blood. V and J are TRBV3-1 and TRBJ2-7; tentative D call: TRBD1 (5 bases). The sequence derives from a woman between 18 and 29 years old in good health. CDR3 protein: CASSQGGPYEQYF. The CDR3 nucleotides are TGTGCCAGCAGCCAAGGGGGCCCCTACGAGCAGTACTTC.